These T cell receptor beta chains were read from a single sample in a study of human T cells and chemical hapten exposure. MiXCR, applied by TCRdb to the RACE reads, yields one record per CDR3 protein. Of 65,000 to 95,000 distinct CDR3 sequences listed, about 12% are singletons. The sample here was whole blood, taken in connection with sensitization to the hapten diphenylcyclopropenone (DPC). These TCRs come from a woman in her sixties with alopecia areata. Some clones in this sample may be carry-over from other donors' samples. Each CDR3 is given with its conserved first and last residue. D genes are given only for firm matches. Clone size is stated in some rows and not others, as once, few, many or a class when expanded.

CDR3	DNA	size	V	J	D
CASSLRTGGNQPQHF	TGTGCCAGCTCACTTAGGACAGGGGGAAATCAGCCCCAGCATTTT	many	TRBV18	TRBJ1-5	TRBD1
CASSFLGENTGELFF	TGCGCCAGCAGCTTCCTGGGGGAGAACACCGGGGAGCTGTTTTTT	few	TRBV5-1	TRBJ2-2	.
CASSPGQGERGYTF	TGTGCCAGCAGCCCGGGGCAGGGCGAACGTGGCTACACCTTC	many	TRBV5-4	TRBJ1-2	.
CASRAGTGDTEAFF	TGTGCCAGCAGGGCCGGGACAGGGGACACTGAAGCTTTCTTT	.	TRBV12-3/TRBV12-4	TRBJ1-1	TRBD1
CASTRPQMNSPLHF	TGTGCCAGCACCAGGCCGCAGATGAATTCACCCCTCCACTTT	.	TRBV28	TRBJ1-6	.
CASSGRLASSTDTQYF	TGTGCCAGCAGCGGCAGACTAGCTTCTAGCACAGATACGCAGTATTTT	few	TRBV9	TRBJ2-3	TRBD2
CASSLDGGSTDTQYF	TGCGCCAGCAGCTTAGACGGGGGTAGCACAGATACGCAGTATTTT	many	TRBV5-1	TRBJ2-3	.
CASSLVGDRTPLHF	TGTGCCAGCAGCTTAGTCGGGGATAGGACACCCCTCCACTTT	.	TRBV7-2	TRBJ1-6	.
CASSLGQGRGTDTQYF	TGTGCCAGCAGCCTCGGACAGGGGCGGGGGACAGATACGCAGTATTTT	many	TRBV7-8	TRBJ2-3	TRBD1
CAISQLLAGEGTQYF	TGTGCCATCAGCCAGTTACTAGCGGGGGAAGGTACGCAGTATTTT	many	TRBV10-3	TRBJ2-3	TRBD2
CASSLTGLAGNTIYF	TGTGCCAGCAGCTTAACAGGGTTAGCTGGAAACACCATATATTTT	few	TRBV7-8	TRBJ1-3	.
CASSFVAGASISPLHF	TGCGCCAGCAGCTTCGTGGCAGGGGCGTCGATATCACCCCTCCACTTT	few	TRBV5-1	TRBJ1-6	.
CASSGSNQPQHF	TGTGCCAGCTCAGGGAGCAATCAGCCCCAGCATTTT	many	TRBV12-3/TRBV12-4	TRBJ1-5	.
CASSANVGQGYF	TGTGCCAGCAGTGCCAATGTGGGGCAGGGGTACTTC	few	TRBV28	TRBJ2-7	.
CASSFLGSEKLFF	TGTGCCAGCAGCTTCCTTGGTAGTGAAAAACTGTTTTTT	.	TRBV7-6	TRBJ1-4	.
CATSRPTYTGPEAFF	TGTGCCACCAGCAGACCCACGTATACCGGGCCCGAAGCTTTCTTT	.	TRBV15	TRBJ1-1	.
CASSPRGVNTEAFF	TGTGCCAGCAGCCCCAGGGGGGTGAACACTGAAGCTTTCTTT	many	TRBV7-3	TRBJ1-1	TRBD1
CASSEAVGRDYSNQPQHF	TGTGCCAGCAGTGAAGCGGTGGGGCGCGACTATAGCAATCAGCCCCAGCATTTT	.	TRBV2	TRBJ1-5	.
CASNKERTLTFF	TGCGCCAGCAACAAAGAAAGGACACTAACGTTCTTC	many	TRBV5-1	TRBJ2-1	.
CASSESGDYEQYF	TGTGCCAGCAGTGAAAGTGGGGACTACGAGCAGTACTTC	.	TRBV2	TRBJ2-7	.
CASSQRTGDQPQHF	TGTGCCAGCAGTCAGAGGACAGGGGATCAGCCCCAGCATTTT	.	TRBV28	TRBJ1-5	TRBD1
CASSFVDNNEQFF	TGTGCCAGCAGCTTCGTAGACAACAATGAGCAGTTCTTC	many	TRBV11-2	TRBJ2-1	.
CASSVRGDINEQFF	TGTGCCAGCTCCGTGCGAGGGGACATCAATGAGCAGTTCTTC	many	TRBV18	TRBJ2-1	.
CASSMTRTDTQYF	TGTGCCAGTAGTATGACTAGAACAGATACGCAGTATTTT	many	TRBV19	TRBJ2-3	.
CAGLQALNTEAFF	TGTGCCGGACTACAGGCCTTGAACACTGAAGCTTTCTTT	.	TRBV6-6	TRBJ1-1	.
CASRGTEKLFF	TGTGCCAGCAGAGGGACAGAAAAACTGTTTTTT	few	TRBV5-5	TRBJ1-4	.
CSVVPDRDPYEQYF	TGCAGCGTTGTCCCGGACAGGGACCCCTACGAGCAGTACTTC	many	TRBV29-1	TRBJ2-7	TRBD1
CASRQNRGRGVGEQFF	TGTGCCAGCAGGCAAAACAGGGGGCGCGGTGTCGGTGAGCAGTTCTTC	many	TRBV2	TRBJ2-1	TRBD1
CASSKDRGSYNEQFF	TGTGCCAGCAGTAAGGACAGGGGGTCGTACAATGAGCAGTTCTTC	many	TRBV2	TRBJ2-1	TRBD1
CASSPQAAPYGYTF	TGTGCCAGCAGCCCGCAGGCAGCGCCCTATGGCTACACCTTC	few	TRBV3-1	TRBJ1-2	.
CSAYRGFSYEQYF	TGCAGTGCTTACAGGGGATTTTCCTACGAGCAGTACTTC	many	TRBV20-1	TRBJ2-7	TRBD1
CSAWADRGDSPLHF	TGCAGTGCTTGGGCGGACAGGGGGGATTCACCCCTCCACTTT	many	TRBV20-1	TRBJ1-6	TRBD1
CASSEWGPELTEAFF	TGTGCCAGCAGTGAATGGGGGCCGGAACTCACTGAAGCTTTCTTT	.	TRBV2	TRBJ1-1	.
CSARVAAEFTDTQYF	TGCAGTGCTAGAGTGGCAGCGGAGTTCACAGATACGCAGTATTTT	few	TRBV20-1	TRBJ2-3	.